This T cell receptor (beta chain) was captured by sequencing in a study of radiotherapy plus CTLA-4 blockade in lung cancer. Clones were read by immunoSEQ multiplex PCR, and TCRdb kept only the in-frame ones, dropping some. Here the sample spans about 67,000 clones, around 69% being singletons. Trimming cost V 1 base and J 1 base, with 12 bases left between them. The length of the CDR3 is 16 residues. Germline CDR1 and CDR2: SGHRS and YFSETQ. The genes are TRBV5-1 and TRBJ1-5; weak D call: TRBD1 (5 bases). The sequence came from a human donor with non-small cell lung cancer whose response to radiotherapy plus ipilimumab could not be evaluated. Some clones in this sample may be carry-over from other donors' samples. Sequenced here: peripheral blood, sampled from a patient treated with radiotherapy plus ipilimumab. CDR3 amino acids: CASSLMGLGSNQPQHF. CDR3 nucleotide sequence: TGCGCCAGCAGCTTGATGGGGCTGGGAAGCAATCAGCCCCAGCATTTT.